The clone carrying this T cell receptor beta chain was observed at least ten times. The target antigen is unknown. This sample is drawn from a study of T-cell reconstitution after alpha-beta-depleted transplantation in children. Study outcomes and limitations: The authors attributed T-cell counts and diversity one year after transplant mostly to newly produced T cells. Surviving thymic progenitors and recipient T cells were the source of high TCRbeta diversity at day 60 in some patients. It was reported that alpha-beta T cells came from several hundred expanded graft clones (about two months after transplant).

For TCRbeta, the library was prepared with unique molecular identifiers. TCRdb re-called the PCR reads through MiXCR, storing one row per CDR3 protein. This sample has fewer than 550,000 distinct CDR3 sequences, with roughly 11% found just once. This CDR3 has 15 amino acids. Trimming took off 2 bases at V and 0 bases at J, with 11 bases between the two ends. In germline, CDR1 is KGHSH, CDR2 LQKENI. This receptor was identified in a female patient aged 2-9 years who had a stem cell transplant for aplastic anemia, so the T cells may come from the graft donor. This chain connects TRBV18 to TRBJ2-7, with no clear D. Sequencing used PBMCs, mostly from graft donor cells, obtained 180 days after TCRalphabeta/CD19-depleted stem cell transplant. The CDR3 bases are TGTGCCAGCTCACCAGGAGCGAGTAGCTCCTACGAGCAGTACTTC. Translated, it gives CASSPGASSSYEQYF.